The present T cell receptor beta chain was sequenced within a study of cytomegalovirus exposure and HLA in healthy donors. General study results and limits: Later genetic work tied a missense DCLRE1C variant to beta-chain V and J trimming.

This clone was seen more than once but under ten times. Its antigen remains unidentified. Germline CDR1 reads WSHSY; CDR2 reads SAAADI. Trimming left V 8 bases short and J 9 bases short, with 16 bases between. CDR3 length equals 13 residues. A multiplex PCR was run with 60 Vbeta primers and 13 Jbeta primers. The protocol was immunoSEQ multiplex PCR, while the TCRdb copy is restricted to in-frame clones and leaves out a portion. The repertoire holds 85,000 to 120,000 clones, about 69% seen once, with 4.8% in the top ten. This clonotype originated in a human donor in good health. The sample consisted of PBMCs. This rearrangement joins TRBV10-2 to TRBJ2-2; possible D gene TRBD2, 5 bases. Here the CDR3 reads CASLGLSLRELFF. CDR3 bases: TGCGCCAGCCTCGGACTCAGTCTCAGGGAGCTGTTTTTT.